This T cell receptor beta chain is from a study of T cells expressing NK-cell markers. From its re-call of the 5' RACE reads, TCRdb lists each CDR3 protein once, without DNA. The sample has a few hundred thousand distinct CDR3 sequences. This CDR3 is built from 14 residues. Germline CDR1 is SGHRS and CDR2 is YFSETQ. This TCR was recovered from a young man in good health. Sequencing was done on a sample of blood T cells: a sorted CD56 or NKG2C T cell subset, CD4+ or CD8+ T cells, or bulk PBMC T cells (not recorded which). This sequence joins TRBV5-1 and TRBJ2-7; the TRBD1 assignment by TCRdb is unverifiable without DNA. The CDR3 is CASSTATETYEQYF.